This T cell receptor beta chain was sequenced in a study of blood T cell repertoires in COVID-19. As for the study in general: Samples taken during acute and convalescent COVID-19 were collected in the United States, Italy and Spain. T cells, B-cell-depleted T cells, or PBMCs provided the cDNA or gDNA that served as material.

Per germline, CDR1 SGHTA and CDR2 FQGNSA. Germline trimming cut 3 bases from V and 8 bases from J; bases unmatched to any gene: 7. The CDR3 has 15 residues. Per the study methods: The assay estimated nucleated cells by amplifying reference gene primers. Assay: immunoSEQ multiplex PCR; the TCRdb copy retains only in-frame clones and omits some. From that table come the V and J calls and clone size; the DNA was used to work out D and trimming. The profile covers approximately 70,000 clones, with around 82% appearing a single time and approximately 4.1% taken by the ten largest. V usage is TRBV7-2 and J usage is TRBJ1-4, with 9 nucleotides matching TRBD1. The receptor was derived from a woman aged 60 to 75 with acute or convalescent COVID-19. Material for sequencing was peripheral blood. The CDR3: CASSFTGTGSEKLFF. The DNA of the CDR3 is TGTGCCAGCAGCTTCACCGGGACAGGGAGCGAAAAACTGTTTTTT.